This passage covers 4 T cell receptor beta chains from one sample sequenced in a study of CD8+CD57+ T cells in acquired aplastic anemia. Genomic DNA acted as the template from which TCR beta VDJ combination and CDR3 sequence profiling were carried out. TCRdb called the reads again in MiXCR, with one record for every CDR3 protein. The sample lists roughly 61,000 distinct CDR3 sequences, over 45% seen once, with about 2.5% in the top ten. Material: sorted CD4+, CD8+, or CD8+CD57+ T cells (not recorded which) from PBMCs. Receptor source: a human donor in good health, serving as a control.

The rearrangement uses TRBV5-1 and TRBJ2-7; D might be TRBD1 (6 bases). This CDR3 region has 15 residues. Germline V lookup: CDR1 SGHRS, CDR2 YFSETQ. V dropped 5 bases and J dropped 4 bases, with 19 bases sitting between them. The CDR3: CASSRVAGERYEQYF. CDR3 nucleotide sequence: TGCGCCAGCAGTCGGGTGGCAGGGGAAAGATACGAGCAGTACTTC.

Many counts were recorded for this clonotype. The chain couples TRBV18 to TRBJ2-1, with D perhaps TRBD2 (5 bases). CDR1 and CDR2 from the germline V gene are KGHSH and LQKENI. V gave up 3 bases and J gave up 4 bases, with 10 bases separating them. This CDR3 is 14 amino acids long. The DNA for the CDR3 is TGTGCCAGCTCACCGTCTAGCAGATACAATGAGCAGTTCTTC. This encodes CASSPSSRYNEQFF.

This chain links TRBV24-1 with TRBJ2-3, with 11 bases aligning to TRBD1. After removal of 3 bases from V and 2 bases from J, the junction contained 6 bases not matched to a gene. Germline CDR1 is KGHDR and CDR2 is SFDVKD. There are 17 residues in the CDR3. CDR3 in amino acids: CATSDKGQGVYTDTQYF. Written as DNA, the CDR3 is TGTGCCACCAGTGATAAGGGACAGGGGGTTTACACAGATACGCAGTATTTT.

This clonotype appeared many times. This chain joins TRBV18 and TRBJ2-1; D uncertain. This CDR3 contains 12 residues. In germline, CDR1 is KGHSH, CDR2 LQKENI. V lost 2 bases and J 7 bases, leaving 6 bases between the germline ends. CDR3 sequence (DNA): TGTGCCAGCTCACCAGATCGTAATGAGCAGTTCTTC. This translates into CASSPDRNEQFF.